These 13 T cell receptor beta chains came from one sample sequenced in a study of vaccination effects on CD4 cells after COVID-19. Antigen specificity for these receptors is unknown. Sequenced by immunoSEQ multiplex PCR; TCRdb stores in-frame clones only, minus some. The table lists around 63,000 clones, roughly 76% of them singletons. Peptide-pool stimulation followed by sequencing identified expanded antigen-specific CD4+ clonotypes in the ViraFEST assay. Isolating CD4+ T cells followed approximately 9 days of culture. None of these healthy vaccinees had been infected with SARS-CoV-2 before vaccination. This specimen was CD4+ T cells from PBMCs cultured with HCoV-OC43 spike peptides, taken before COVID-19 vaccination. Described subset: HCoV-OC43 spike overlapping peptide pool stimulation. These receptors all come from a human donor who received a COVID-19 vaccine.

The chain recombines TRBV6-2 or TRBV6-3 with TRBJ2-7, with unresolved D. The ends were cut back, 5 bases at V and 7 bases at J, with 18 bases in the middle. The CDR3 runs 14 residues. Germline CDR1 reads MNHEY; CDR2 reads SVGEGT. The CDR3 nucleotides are TGTGCCAGCAGTAATAGACACCAACTGGGGGAGCAGTACGTC. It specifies CASSNRHQLGEQYV.

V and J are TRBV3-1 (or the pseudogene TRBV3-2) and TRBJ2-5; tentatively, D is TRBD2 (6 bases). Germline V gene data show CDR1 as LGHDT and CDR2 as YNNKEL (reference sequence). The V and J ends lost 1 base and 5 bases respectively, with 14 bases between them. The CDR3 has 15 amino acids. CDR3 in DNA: TGTGCCAGCAGCCAAGGGAGGGAACCCCGGGAGACCCAGTACTTC. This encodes CASSQGREPRETQYF.

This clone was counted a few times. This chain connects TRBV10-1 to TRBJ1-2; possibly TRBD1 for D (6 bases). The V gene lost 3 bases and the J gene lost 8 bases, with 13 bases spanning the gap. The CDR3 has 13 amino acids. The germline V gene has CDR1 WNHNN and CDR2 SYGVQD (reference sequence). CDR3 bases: TGCGCCAGCAGTGAAGGGGGGATGGCCGGCTACACCTTC. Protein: CASSEGGMAGYTF.

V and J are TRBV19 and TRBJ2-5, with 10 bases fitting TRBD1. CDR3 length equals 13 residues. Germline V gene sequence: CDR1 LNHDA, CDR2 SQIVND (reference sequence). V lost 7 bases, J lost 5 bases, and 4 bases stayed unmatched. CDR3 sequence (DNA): TGTGCCAGTACCAGGGACAGGGGTGAGACCCAGTACTTC. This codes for CASTRDRGETQYF.

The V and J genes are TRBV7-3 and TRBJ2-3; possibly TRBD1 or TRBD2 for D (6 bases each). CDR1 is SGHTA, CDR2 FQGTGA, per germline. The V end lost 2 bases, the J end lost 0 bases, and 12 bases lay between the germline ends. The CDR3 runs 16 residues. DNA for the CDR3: TGTGCCAGCAGCTTAGGAGGGACACTAAGCACAGATACGCAGTATTTT. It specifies CASSLGGTLSTDTQYF. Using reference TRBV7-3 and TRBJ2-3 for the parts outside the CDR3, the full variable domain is GAGVSQTPSNKVTEKGKYVELRCDPISGHTALYWYRQSLGQGPEFLIYFQGTGAADDSGLPNDRFFAVRPEGSVSTLKIQRTERGDSAVYLCASSLGGTLSTDTQYFGPGTRLTVL.

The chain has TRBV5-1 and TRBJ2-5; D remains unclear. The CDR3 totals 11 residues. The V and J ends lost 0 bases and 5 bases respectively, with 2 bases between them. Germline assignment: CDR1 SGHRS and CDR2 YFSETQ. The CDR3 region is CASSLDETQYF. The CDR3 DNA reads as TGCGCCAGCAGCTTGGATGAGACCCAGTACTTC.

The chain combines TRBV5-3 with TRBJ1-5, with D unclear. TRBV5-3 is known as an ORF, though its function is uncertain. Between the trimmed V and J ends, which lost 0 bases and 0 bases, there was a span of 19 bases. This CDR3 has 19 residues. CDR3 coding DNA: TGTGCCAGAAGCTTGGCTCTCGTTCCCTCTGTCGATAGCAATCAGCCCCAGCATTTT. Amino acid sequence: CARSLALVPSVDSNQPQHF.

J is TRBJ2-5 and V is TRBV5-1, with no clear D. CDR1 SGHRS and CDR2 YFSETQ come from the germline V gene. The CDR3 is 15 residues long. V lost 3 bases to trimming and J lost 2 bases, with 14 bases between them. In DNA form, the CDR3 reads TGCGCCAGCAGCTCCATAGGACGGTCTCAAGAGACCCAGTACTTC. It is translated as CASSSIGRSQETQYF. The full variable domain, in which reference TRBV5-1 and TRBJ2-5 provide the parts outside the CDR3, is KAGVTQTPRYLIKTRGQQVTLSCSPISGHRSVSWYQQTPGQGLQFLFEYFSETQRNKGNFPGRFSGRQFSNSRSEMNVSTLELGDSALYLCASSSIGRSQETQYFGPGTRLLVL.

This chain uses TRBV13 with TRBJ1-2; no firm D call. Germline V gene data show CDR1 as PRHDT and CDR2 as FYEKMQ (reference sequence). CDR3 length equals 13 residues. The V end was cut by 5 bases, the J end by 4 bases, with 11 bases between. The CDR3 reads CASSRGQVYGYTF. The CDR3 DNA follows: TGTGCCAGCAGCCGTGGCCAGGTCTATGGCTACACCTTC.

The CDR3: CASSLYGGRGHEQYV. The CDR3 region has the DNA TGTGCCAGCAGTTTATATGGGGGACGGGGACACGAGCAGTACGTC. V gene TRBV27 combines with J gene TRBJ2-7, with D tentatively TRBD1 or TRBD2 (5 bases each). CDR1 is MNHEY and CDR2 is SMNVEV in the germline V gene (reference sequence). V was clipped by 1 base and J by 5 bases, with 15 bases between them. The CDR3 runs 15 residues.

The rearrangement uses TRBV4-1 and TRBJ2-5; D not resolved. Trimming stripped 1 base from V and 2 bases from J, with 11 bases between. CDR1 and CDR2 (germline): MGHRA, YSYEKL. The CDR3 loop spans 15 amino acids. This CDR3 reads CASSQAPVRQETQYF. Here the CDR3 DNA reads TGCGCCAGCAGCCAAGCTCCTGTAAGACAAGAGACCCAGTACTTC.

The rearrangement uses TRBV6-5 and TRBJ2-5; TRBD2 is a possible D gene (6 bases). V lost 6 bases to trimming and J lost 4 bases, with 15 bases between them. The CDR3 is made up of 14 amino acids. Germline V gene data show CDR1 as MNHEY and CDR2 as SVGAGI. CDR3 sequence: CASRGAGRTETQYF. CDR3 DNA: TGTGCCAGCAGAGGGGCAGGGAGGACAGAGACCCAGTACTTC.

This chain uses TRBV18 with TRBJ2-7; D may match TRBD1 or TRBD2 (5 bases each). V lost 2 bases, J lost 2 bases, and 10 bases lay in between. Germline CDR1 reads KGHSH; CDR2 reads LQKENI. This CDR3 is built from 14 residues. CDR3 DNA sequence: TGTGCCAGCTCACCAGGGACGACCACCTACGAGCAGTACGTC. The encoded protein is CASSPGTTTYEQYV.